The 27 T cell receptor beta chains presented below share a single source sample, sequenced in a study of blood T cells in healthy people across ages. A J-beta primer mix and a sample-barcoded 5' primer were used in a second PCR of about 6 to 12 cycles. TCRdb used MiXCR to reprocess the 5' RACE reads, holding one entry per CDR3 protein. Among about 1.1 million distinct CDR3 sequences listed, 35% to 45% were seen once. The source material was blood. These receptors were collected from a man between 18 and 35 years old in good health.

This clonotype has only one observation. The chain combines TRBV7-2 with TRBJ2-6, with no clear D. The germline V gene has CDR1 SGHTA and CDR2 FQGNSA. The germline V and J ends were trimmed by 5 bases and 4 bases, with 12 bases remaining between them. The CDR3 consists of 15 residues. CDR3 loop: CASSPDPRGANVLTF. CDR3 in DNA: TGTGCCAGCAGCCCAGACCCGAGGGGGGCCAACGTCCTGACTTTC.

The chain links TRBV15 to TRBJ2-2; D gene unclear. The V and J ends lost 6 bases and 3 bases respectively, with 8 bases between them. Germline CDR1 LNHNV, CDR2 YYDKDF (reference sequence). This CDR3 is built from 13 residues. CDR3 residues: CATRAVDTGELFF. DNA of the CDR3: TGTGCCACCAGGGCAGTGGACACCGGGGAGCTGTTTTTT.

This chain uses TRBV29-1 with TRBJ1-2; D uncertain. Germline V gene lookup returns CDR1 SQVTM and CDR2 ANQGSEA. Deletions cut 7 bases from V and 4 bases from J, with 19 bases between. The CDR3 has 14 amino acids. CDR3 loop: CSAQLAGRSYGYTF. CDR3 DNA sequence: TGCAGCGCCCAGTTGGCAGGTCGGTCCTATGGCTACACCTTC.

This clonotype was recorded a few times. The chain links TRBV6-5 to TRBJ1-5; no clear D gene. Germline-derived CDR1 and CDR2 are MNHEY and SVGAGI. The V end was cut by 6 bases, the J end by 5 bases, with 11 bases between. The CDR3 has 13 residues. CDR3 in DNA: TGTGCCAGCAGGTGGACGGCCGATCAGCCCCAGCATTTT. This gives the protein CASRWTADQPQHF.

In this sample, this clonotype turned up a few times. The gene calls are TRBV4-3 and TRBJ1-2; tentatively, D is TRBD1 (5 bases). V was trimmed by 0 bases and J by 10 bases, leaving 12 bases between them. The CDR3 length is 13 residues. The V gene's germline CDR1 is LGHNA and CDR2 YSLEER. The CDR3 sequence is CASSQDISGAYTF. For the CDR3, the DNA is TGCGCCAGCAGCCAAGATATTAGCGGGGCCTACACCTTC.

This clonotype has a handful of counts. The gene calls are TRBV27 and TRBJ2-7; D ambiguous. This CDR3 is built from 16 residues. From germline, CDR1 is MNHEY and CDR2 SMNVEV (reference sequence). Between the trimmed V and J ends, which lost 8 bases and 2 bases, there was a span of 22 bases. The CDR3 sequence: CASRKRPRERAYEQYF. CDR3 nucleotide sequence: TGTGCCAGCCGAAAGAGACCTAGAGAGAGAGCCTACGAGCAGTACTTC.

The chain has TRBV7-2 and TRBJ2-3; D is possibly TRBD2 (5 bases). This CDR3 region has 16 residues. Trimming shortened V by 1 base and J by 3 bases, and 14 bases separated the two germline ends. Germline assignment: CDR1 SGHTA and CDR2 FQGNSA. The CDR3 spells CASSLGSSVPTDTQYF. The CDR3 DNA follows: TGTGCCAGCAGCTTAGGGAGTAGCGTACCTACAGATACGCAGTATTTT.

For the CDR3, the DNA is TGTGCCAGCAGCCTGGGACAGGGACTGGGTGGCTACACCTTC. Translating it yields CASSLGQGLGGYTF. The genes are TRBV7-9 and TRBJ1-2, with 9 bases that match TRBD1. In germline, CDR1 is SEHNR, CDR2 FQNEAQ (reference sequence). CDR3 size: 14 residues. Trimming removed 5 bases from V and 7 bases from J; junction bases left unmatched: 8.

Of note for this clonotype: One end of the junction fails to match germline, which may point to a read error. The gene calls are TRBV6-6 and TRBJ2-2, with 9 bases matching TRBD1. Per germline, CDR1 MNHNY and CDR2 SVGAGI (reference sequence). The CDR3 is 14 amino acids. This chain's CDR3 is CASRGQGNDGELFF. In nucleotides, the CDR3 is TGTGCCAGCAGGGGACAGGGAAATGACGGGGAACTGTTTTTT.

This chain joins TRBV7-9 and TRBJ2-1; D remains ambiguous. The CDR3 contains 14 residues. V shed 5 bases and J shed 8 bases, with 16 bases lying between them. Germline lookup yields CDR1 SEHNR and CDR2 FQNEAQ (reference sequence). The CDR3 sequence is CASSPQMGLDEQFF. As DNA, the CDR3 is TGTGCCAGCAGCCCCCAGATGGGGTTGGATGAGCAGTTCTTC.

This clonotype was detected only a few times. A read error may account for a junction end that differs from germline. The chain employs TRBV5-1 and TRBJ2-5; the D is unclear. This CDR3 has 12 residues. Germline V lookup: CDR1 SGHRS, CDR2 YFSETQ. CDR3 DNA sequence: TGCGACAGCAGCTTATACCAAGAGACCCAGTACTTC. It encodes CDSSLYQETQYF.

The CDR3 loop reads CASSLEPGSTGELFF. Here the CDR3 DNA reads TGTGCCAGCAGCTTAGAACCGGGTAGCACCGGGGAGCTGTTTTTT. The rearrangement uses TRBV7-8 and TRBJ2-2; D is unresolved. V lost 1 base and J 4 bases, leaving 10 bases between the germline ends. The CDR3 totals 15 residues. Germline V gene lookup returns CDR1 SGHVS and CDR2 FQNEAQ.

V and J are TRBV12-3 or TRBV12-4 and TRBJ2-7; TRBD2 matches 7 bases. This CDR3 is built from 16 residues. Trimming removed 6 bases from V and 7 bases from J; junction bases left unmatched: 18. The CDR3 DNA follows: TGTGCCAGCAGCCCAGGAGGGACTAAGACCTACAATGAGCAGTACTTC. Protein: CASSPGGTKTYNEQYF.

The chain's CDR3 is CASSPDRDVEKLFF. Here the CDR3 DNA reads TGTGCCAGCAGTCCTGACAGGGACGTAGAAAAACTGTTTTTT. The rearrangement uses TRBV27 and TRBJ1-4; 7 bases map to TRBD1. V lost 5 bases, J lost 8 bases, and 8 bases stayed unmatched. The CDR3 has 14 residues. Germline V gene lookup returns CDR1 MNHEY and CDR2 SMNVEV (reference sequence).

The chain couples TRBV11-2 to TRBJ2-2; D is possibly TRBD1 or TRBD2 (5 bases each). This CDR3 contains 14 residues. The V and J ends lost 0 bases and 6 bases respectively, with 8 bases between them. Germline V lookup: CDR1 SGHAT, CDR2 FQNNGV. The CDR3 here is CASSLDLGAGELFF. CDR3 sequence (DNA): TGTGCCAGCAGCTTAGATCTGGGGGCCGGGGAGCTGTTTTTT.

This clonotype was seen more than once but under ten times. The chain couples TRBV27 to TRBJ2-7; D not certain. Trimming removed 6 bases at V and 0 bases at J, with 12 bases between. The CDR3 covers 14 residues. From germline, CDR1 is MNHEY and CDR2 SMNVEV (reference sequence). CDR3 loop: CASSPYVSSYEQYF. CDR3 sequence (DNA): TGTGCCAGCAGCCCCTACGTTAGCTCCTACGAGCAGTACTTC.

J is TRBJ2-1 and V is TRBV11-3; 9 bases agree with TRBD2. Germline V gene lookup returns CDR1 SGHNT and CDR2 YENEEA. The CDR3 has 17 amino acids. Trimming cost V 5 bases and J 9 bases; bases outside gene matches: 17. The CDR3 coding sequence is TGTGCCAGCAGCCCCACAAGCCTGGGACTAGCTCCTATTGAGCAGTTCTTC. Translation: CASSPTSLGLAPIEQFF.

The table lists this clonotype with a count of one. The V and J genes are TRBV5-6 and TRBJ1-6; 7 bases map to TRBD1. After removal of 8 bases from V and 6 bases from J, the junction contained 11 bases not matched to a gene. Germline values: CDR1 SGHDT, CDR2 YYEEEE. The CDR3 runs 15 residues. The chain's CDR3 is CARSLQGTVNSPLHF. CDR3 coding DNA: TGTGCCAGAAGCCTACAGGGGACAGTTAATTCACCCCTCCACTTT.

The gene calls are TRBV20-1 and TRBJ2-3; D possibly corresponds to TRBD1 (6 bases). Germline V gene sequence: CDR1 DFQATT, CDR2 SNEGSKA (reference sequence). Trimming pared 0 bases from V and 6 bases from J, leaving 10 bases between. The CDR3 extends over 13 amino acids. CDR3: CSARDMGADTQYF. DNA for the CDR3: TGCAGTGCTAGAGATATGGGGGCCGATACGCAGTATTTT.

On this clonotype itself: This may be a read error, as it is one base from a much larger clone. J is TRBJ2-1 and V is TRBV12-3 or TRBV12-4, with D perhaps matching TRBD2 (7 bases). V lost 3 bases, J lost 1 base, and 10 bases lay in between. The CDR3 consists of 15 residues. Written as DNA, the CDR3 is TGTGCCAGCAGTTTCGGGGGGACATCCTACAATGAGCAGTTCTTC. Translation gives CASSFGGTSYNEQFF.

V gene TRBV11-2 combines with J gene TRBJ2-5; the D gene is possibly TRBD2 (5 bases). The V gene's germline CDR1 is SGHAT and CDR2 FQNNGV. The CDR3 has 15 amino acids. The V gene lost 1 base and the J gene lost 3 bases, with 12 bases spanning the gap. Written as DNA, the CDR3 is TGTGCCAGCAGCTTAGGAGGGTATCCCGAAGAGACCCAGTACTTC. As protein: CASSLGGYPEETQYF.

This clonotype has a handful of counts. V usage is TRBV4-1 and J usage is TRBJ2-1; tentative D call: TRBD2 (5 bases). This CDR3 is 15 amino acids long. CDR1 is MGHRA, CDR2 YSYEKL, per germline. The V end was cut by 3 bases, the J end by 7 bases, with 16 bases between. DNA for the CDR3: TGCGCCAGCAGCCACCTTGGGCGATCGGGGAATGAGCAGTTCTTC. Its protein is CASSHLGRSGNEQFF.

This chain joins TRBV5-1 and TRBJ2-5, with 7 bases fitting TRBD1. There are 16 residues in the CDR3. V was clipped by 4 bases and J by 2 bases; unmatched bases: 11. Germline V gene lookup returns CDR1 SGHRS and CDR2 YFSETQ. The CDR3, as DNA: TGCGCCAGCAGCCTGAATCGCCCGGGACAGCAAGAGACCCAGTACTTC. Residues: CASSLNRPGQQETQYF.

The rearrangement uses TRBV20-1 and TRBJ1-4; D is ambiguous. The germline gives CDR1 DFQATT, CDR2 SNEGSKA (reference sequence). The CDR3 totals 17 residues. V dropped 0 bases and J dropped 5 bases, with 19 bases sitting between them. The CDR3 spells CSARDLTVGRENEKLFF. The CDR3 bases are TGCAGTGCTAGAGATTTAACAGTTGGGAGGGAGAATGAAAAACTGTTTTTT.

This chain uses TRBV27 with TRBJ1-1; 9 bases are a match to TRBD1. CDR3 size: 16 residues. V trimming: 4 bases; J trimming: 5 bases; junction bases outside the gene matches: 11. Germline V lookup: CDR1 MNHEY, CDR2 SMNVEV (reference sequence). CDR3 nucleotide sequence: TGTGCCAGCAGTTCAAGGCAGACAGGGGGACCGACTGAAGCTTTCTTT. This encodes CASSSRQTGGPTEAFF.

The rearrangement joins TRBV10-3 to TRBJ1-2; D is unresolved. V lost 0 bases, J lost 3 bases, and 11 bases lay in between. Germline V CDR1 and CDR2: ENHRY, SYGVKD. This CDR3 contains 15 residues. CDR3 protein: CAISESHPADYGYTF. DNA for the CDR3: TGTGCCATCAGTGAGTCGCACCCGGCGGACTATGGCTACACCTTC.

The CDR3 loop reads CASSFGTGVMNTEAFF. CDR3 DNA: TGTGCCAGCAGTTTTGGGACAGGCGTTATGAACACTGAAGCTTTCTTT. This chain uses TRBV12-3 or TRBV12-4 with TRBJ1-1, with 8 bases identical to TRBD1. Trimming cost V 3 bases and J 0 bases; bases outside gene matches: 6. The CDR3 has 16 residues.